This entry lists 24 T cell receptor beta chains sequenced from one sample in a study of neurological immune-mediated disorders. TCRdb re-analysed the 5' RACE reads in MiXCR, keeping a single row per CDR3 protein. Of roughly 52,000 distinct CDR3 sequences detected, more than 5% appear once; the ten largest clones hold approximately 1.5%. The sample consisted of CD4+ T cells from blood. The receptors here all came from a woman aged 18-35 years with multiple sclerosis.

The sample holds many counts of this clonotype. The chain joins TRBV12-3 or TRBV12-4 to TRBJ2-1; tentatively, D is TRBD1 (6 bases). The CDR3 sequence is 15 residues long. The V end was cut by 3 bases, the J end by 0 bases, with 9 bases between. In DNA form, the CDR3 reads TGTGCCAGCAGTTTTAGGGGGAGCTCCTACAATGAGCAGTTCTTC. Translation: CASSFRGSSYNEQFF.

This clonotype was detected many times. The chain recombines TRBV10-3 with TRBJ1-2, with D unresolved. Trimming took 7 bases from V and 8 from J, leaving 23 bases between them. The CDR3 runs to 15 residues. Germline loops: CDR1 ENHRY, CDR2 SYGVKD. CDR3 sequence (DNA): TGTGCCATCACCGAAATGGGGTGGGGAGGTGGAGGCTACACCTTC. This encodes CAITEMGWGGGGYTF.

This clonotype has ten or more counts. The rearrangement joins TRBV5-1 to TRBJ1-5, with a tentative D call TRBD1 (5 bases). The CDR3 runs 15 residues. Germline V CDR1 and CDR2: SGHRS, YFSETQ. Deletions cut 4 bases from V and 0 bases from J, with 11 bases between. The CDR3 loop reads CASSRDSNSNQPQHF. The DNA of the CDR3 is TGCGCCAGCAGCCGGGACTCAAATAGCAATCAGCCCCAGCATTTT.

This clonotype was seen repeatedly, ten times or more. The chain combines TRBV3-1 with TRBJ2-1; D is unresolved. The germline gives CDR1 LGHDT, CDR2 YNNKEL (reference sequence). Trimming cost V 1 base and J 6 bases, with 1 base left between them. This CDR3 spans 11 amino acids. Written as DNA, the CDR3 is TGTGCCAGCAGCCAAGGCAATGAGCAGTTCTTC. Translated: CASSQGNEQFF.

In its sample, this clonotype was seen many times. The CDR3 DNA sequence: TGTGCCATCAGTGAGTCGAAGGGTAGGACTGAAGCTTTCTTT. Its translation: CAISESKGRTEAFF. V and J are TRBV10-3 and TRBJ1-1, with no clear D. CDR3 size: 14 residues. The ends were cut back, 0 bases at V and 5 bases at J, with 10 bases in the middle. CDR1 ENHRY and CDR2 SYGVKD come from the germline V gene.

This clonotype occurred many times. This chain links TRBV19 with TRBJ1-1, with D unclear. Germline V gene lookup returns CDR1 LNHDA and CDR2 SQIVND (reference sequence). V lost 6 bases and J lost 10, with 21 bases in between. The CDR3 has 14 amino acids. CDR3: CASRLGLRETPAFF. As DNA, the CDR3 is TGTGCCAGTAGGCTAGGGCTTCGGGAGACCCCAGCTTTCTTT. The variable domain in full, with the rest retrieved from reference TRBV19 and TRBJ1-1, is DGGITQSPKYLFRKEGQNVTLSCEQNLNHDAMYWYRQDPGQGLRLIYYSQIVNDFQKGDIAEGYSVSREKKESFPLTVTSAQKNPTAFYLCASRLGLRETPAFFGQGTRLTVV.

This clonotype was detected many times. This chain links TRBV20-1 with TRBJ1-2; unclear D gene. Between the trimmed V and J ends, which lost 6 bases and 4 bases, there was a span of 12 bases. The V gene's germline CDR1 is DFQATT and CDR2 SNEGSKA (reference sequence). The CDR3 runs to 12 residues. The CDR3 protein is CSAPPDGYGYTF. The CDR3 region has the DNA TGCAGTGCCCCGCCCGACGGCTATGGCTACACCTTC.

This clonotype was detected many times. The chain employs TRBV12-3 or TRBV12-4 and TRBJ1-4; no clear D gene. V was trimmed by 5 bases and J by 0 bases, leaving 7 bases between them. The CDR3 totals 14 residues. CDR3 nucleotide sequence: TGTGCCAGCAGTCGACTCTCAACTAATGAAAAACTGTTTTTT. This gives the protein CASSRLSTNEKLFF.

This clonotype was detected ten times or more. J is TRBJ1-6 and V is TRBV6-5, with TRBD1 matching over 11 bases. Germline V gives CDR1 MNHEY, CDR2 SVGAGI. Germline trimming cut 5 bases from V and 0 bases from J; bases unmatched to any gene: 6. CDR3 length: 18 residues. CDR3 sequence: CASSTDRGPGSYNSPLHF. CDR3 in DNA: TGTGCCAGCAGTACGGACAGGGGGCCAGGCTCCTATAATTCACCCCTCCACTTT.

The table lists this clonotype with many counts. The chain recombines TRBV20-1 with TRBJ1-5; possible D gene TRBD1, 5 bases. V lost 6 bases and J 7 bases, leaving 16 bases between the germline ends. Germline V gives CDR1 DFQATT, CDR2 SNEGSKA (reference sequence). CDR3 size: 13 residues. The CDR3 DNA follows: TGCAGTGCCGAGCAGTGGGGACGGCAGCCCCAGCATTTT. Residues: CSAEQWGRQPQHF.

Turning to this clonotype: Possible read error: a much larger clone is one base away. This rearrangement joins TRBV19 to TRBJ1-1; TRBD1 might be the D (6 bases). The CDR3 contains 14 residues. Germline CDR1 LNHDA, CDR2 SQIVND (reference sequence). The CDR3 sequence is CVSSMAGVNTEAFF. The CDR3 nucleotides are TGTGTCAGTAGTATGGCAGGGGTAAACACTGAAGCTTTCTTT. The complete variable domain, with remaining parts taken from reference TRBV19 and TRBJ1-1, reads DGGITQSPKYLFRKEGQNVTLSCEQNLNHDAMYWYRQDPGQGLRLIYYSQIVNDFQKGDIAEGYSVSREKKESFPLTVTSAQKNPTAFYLCVSSMAGVNTEAFFGQGTRLTVV.

This clonotype was detected ten times or more. The J gene is TRBJ2-6, the V gene TRBV7-6; 7 nucleotides agree with TRBD2. V lost 1 base and J lost 10; bases outside the gene matches: 7. The length of the CDR3 is 15 residues. The germline V gene has CDR1 SGHVS and CDR2 FNYEAQ. This chain's CDR3 is CASSLEGTTWNVLTF. In DNA, the CDR3 is TGTGCCAGCAGCTTAGAAGGGACTACATGGAACGTCCTGACTTTC.

This clonotype came up many times. The chain employs TRBV10-3 and TRBJ2-7; a possible D gene is TRBD1 (6 bases). The CDR3 extends over 19 amino acids. The ends were cut back, 0 bases at V and 6 bases at J, with 27 bases in the middle. Per germline, CDR1 ENHRY and CDR2 SYGVKD. CDR3 nucleotides: TGTGCCATCAGTGAGTCCTACCTAGCCCGAGACAGGAGAATTCGCGAGCAGTACGTC. It translates to CAISESYLARDRRIREQYV.

This clonotype was seen many times. The V and J genes are TRBV7-2 and TRBJ1-5; 7 nucleotides align to TRBD1. This CDR3 spans 17 amino acids. CDR1 is SGHTA, CDR2 FQGNSA, per germline. V lost 1 base to trimming and J lost 2 bases; unmatched junction nucleotides: 8. This chain's CDR3 is CASSLGQGAMGNQPQHF. In DNA form, the CDR3 reads TGTGCCAGCAGCTTAGGACAGGGAGCAATGGGCAATCAGCCCCAGCATTTT.

This clonotype was seen many times. This chain links TRBV7-9 with TRBJ1-2; TRBD1 matches 7 bases. The CDR3 is made up of 17 amino acids. CDR1 and CDR2 from the germline V gene are SEHNR and FQNEAQ (reference sequence). V lost 1 base to trimming and J lost 0 bases; unmatched junction nucleotides: 8. The CDR3 nucleotides are TGTGCCAGCAGCTTAGGTCTACAGGGGCCGACTAACTATGGCTACACCTTC. Translated: CASSLGLQGPTNYGYTF.

This clonotype was detected ten times or more. The V call is TRBV4-3, the J call TRBJ2-3, with TRBD1 matching over 9 bases. J gave up 1 base and V 3 bases, and 5 bases lay outside the gene matches. Germline CDR1 reads LGHNA; CDR2 reads YSLEER. This CDR3 region has 16 residues. The DNA of the CDR3 is TGCGCCAGCAGCCAGGAGGGGACAGGGCGCACAGATACGCAGTATTTT. It is translated as CASSQEGTGRTDTQYF.

This clonotype was detected many times. The J gene is TRBJ2-3, the V gene TRBV5-6; 7 nucleotides line up with TRBD1. The V and J ends lost 4 bases and 5 bases, in that order; junction bases with no gene match: 10. The length of the CDR3 is 15 residues. The germline CDR1 and CDR2 sequences are SGHDT and YYEEEE. The CDR3 sequence is CASSQGQIPGDTQYF. Here the CDR3 DNA reads TGTGCCAGCAGCCAGGGACAGATCCCAGGAGATACGCAGTATTTT.

The sample holds many counts of this clonotype. The V and J genes are TRBV12-3 or TRBV12-4 and TRBJ1-6, with D perhaps matching TRBD1 (6 bases). The CDR3 runs to 14 residues. V lost 7 bases and J 7 bases, leaving 14 bases between the germline ends. Here the CDR3 DNA reads TGTGCCAGCACAAGGGGGTTAGCAAATTCACCCCTCCACTTT. Translation: CASTRGLANSPLHF.

In its sample, this clonotype was seen many times. The rearrangement uses TRBV5-5 and TRBJ2-2; D not resolved. The CDR3 covers 15 residues. In germline, CDR1 is SGHKS, CDR2 YYEKEE (reference sequence). V dropped 2 bases and J dropped 4 bases, with 12 bases sitting between them. The CDR3 DNA follows: TGTGCCAGCAGCTTTTTTGGGCAGAGCACCGGGGAGCTGTTTTTT. This sequence encodes CASSFFGQSTGELFF.

V usage is TRBV5-4 and J usage is TRBJ1-1, with 10 positions matching TRBD1. V lost 3 bases to trimming and J lost 1 base; unmatched junction nucleotides: 6. This CDR3 spans 16 amino acids. Germline-derived CDR1 and CDR2 are SGHNT and YYREEE (reference sequence). CDR3 nucleotide sequence: TGTGCCAGCAGCTCCCGGGACAGGGGATCGAACACTGAAGCTTTCTTT. It specifies CASSSRDRGSNTEAFF. Supplemented by reference TRBV5-4 and TRBJ1-1, the full variable domain reads ETGVTQSPTHLIKTRGQQVTLRCSSQSGHNTVSWYQQALGQGPQFIFQYYREEENGRGNFPPRFSGLQFPNYSSELNVNALELDDSALYLCASSSRDRGSNTEAFFGQGTRLTVV.

This clonotype was seen ten or more times. The rearrangement joins TRBV10-3 to TRBJ1-1; perhaps TRBD1 as D (5 bases). V shed 11 bases and J shed 0 bases, with 13 bases lying between them. The CDR3 sequence is 13 residues long. The germline CDR1 and CDR2 sequences are ENHRY and SYGVKD. The CDR3 nucleotides are TGTGCCGTCGCAGGGAATTTGAACACTGAAGCTTTCTTT. It codes for CAVAGNLNTEAFF.

This clonotype was picked up many times. This rearrangement joins TRBV20-1 to TRBJ2-7; no firm D call. Trimming took off 3 bases at V and 4 bases at J, with 10 bases between the two ends. Germline V gene lookup returns CDR1 DFQATT and CDR2 SNEGSKA (reference sequence). CDR3 size: 12 residues. The CDR3 coding sequence is TGCAGTGCTAGGGTTGGGAATTACGAGCAGTACTTC. Its translation: CSARVGNYEQYF.

This clonotype was detected many times. This chain uses TRBV7-9 with TRBJ2-1; possible D gene TRBD1, 7 bases. The V gene lost 1 base and the J gene lost 6 bases, with 13 bases spanning the gap. CDR3 length equals 15 residues. Germline loops: CDR1 SEHNR, CDR2 FQNEAQ (reference sequence). CDR3 in DNA: TGTGCCAGCAGCTTAGGATCAGGGGGAGGCAATGAGCAGTTCTTC. This sequence encodes CASSLGSGGGNEQFF.

This clonotype was recorded at least ten times. The genes are TRBV20-1 and TRBJ2-1, with TRBD2 identical over 9 bases. The V segment lost 4 bases and the J segment 4 bases; nucleotides outside the gene matches: 8. There are 15 residues in the CDR3. The V gene's germline CDR1 is DFQATT and CDR2 SNEGSKA (reference sequence). In nucleotides, the CDR3 is TGCAGTGCTACCGGGGCGGGAGGGGGTTACAATGAGCAGTTCTTC. It encodes CSATGAGGGYNEQFF.